These T cell receptor beta chains were read from a single sample in a study of shared clonotypes between healthy human individuals. The protocol was immunoSEQ multiplex PCR, while the TCRdb copy is restricted to in-frame clones and leaves out a portion. The sample lists roughly 1,100,000 clones, about 74% seen once, with about 1.5% in the top ten. The sequencing sample was made of memory CD4+ T cells sorted from blood. The receptors originated from a man aged 18 to 29 in good health. The CDR3 runs from the conserved cysteine through the conserved F or W. Fields, in order: D gene, clone size, J gene, V gene, CDR3 DNA, CDR3 protein. A D gene is named only where the DNA matches it firmly. Not every row has a clone size; where given, it reads once, few, many or a size class.

D: TRBD2
size: .
J: TRBJ2-7
V: TRBV7-2
DNA: TGTGCCAGCAGCTCTCCCCGCGGGGGGGGCGTAAACGAGCAGTACTTC
CDR3: CASSSPRGGGVNEQYF

D: TRBD1
size: .
J: TRBJ1-1
V: TRBV7-2
DNA: TGTGCCAGCAGCCGGGAGACAGGGGAGGAAGCTTTCTTT
CDR3: CASSRETGEEAFF

D: .
size: .
J: TRBJ1-3
V: TRBV7-2
DNA: TGTGCCAGCAGTCAGAGAACACCGGGACAAGTTTCTGGAAACACCATATATTTT
CDR3: CASSQRTPGQVSGNTIYF

D: .
size: .
J: TRBJ2-7
V: TRBV6-6
DNA: TGTGCCAGCAGAGGACAACAGGATTCCTACGAGCAGTACTTC
CDR3: CASRGQQDSYEQYF

D: TRBD2
size: .
J: TRBJ2-3
V: TRBV28
DNA: TGTGCCAGCAGTTTCGTAGCGGGGGGTCCAGATACGCAGTATTTT
CDR3: CASSFVAGGPDTQYF

D: .
size: few
J: TRBJ1-1
V: TRBV5-4
DNA: TGTGCCAGCAGCTGGGGCAGGGGGAACACTGAAGCTTTCTTT
CDR3: CASSWGRGNTEAFF

D: .
size: .
J: TRBJ1-2
V: TRBV29-1
DNA: TGCAGCGTTGGGGGGGTTACAGGAGAATCCTATGGCTACACCTTC
CDR3: CSVGGVTGESYGYTF

D: TRBD1
size: .
J: TRBJ1-6
V: TRBV12-5
DNA: TGTGCTAGCCAGGGACAGGCTAATTCACCCCTCCACTTT
CDR3: CASQGQANSPLHF

D: TRBD1
size: .
J: TRBJ1-6
V: TRBV4-3
DNA: TGCGCCAGCAGCCAAGTTCAGGGGGCATTGTCACCCCTCCACTTT
CDR3: CASSQVQGALSPLHF

D: .
size: few
J: TRBJ1-1
V: TRBV6-1
DNA: TGTGCCAGCACGGGCGGGAACACTGAAGCTTTCTTT
CDR3: CASTGGNTEAFF

D: .
size: .
J: TRBJ1-3
V: TRBV6-1
DNA: TGTGCCAGCAGTGAATCGACAGGAAACACCATATATTTT
CDR3: CASSESTGNTIYF

D: .
size: .
J: TRBJ1-2
V: TRBV5-1
DNA: TGCGCCAGCAGCACAGATGGGACGGTTAACTATGGCTACACCTTC
CDR3: CASSTDGTVNYGYTF

D: .
size: .
J: TRBJ2-7
V: TRBV7-9
DNA: TGTGCCAGCAGCAAGGGGGGCGGGAGCGACTCCTACGAGCAGTACTTC
CDR3: CASSKGGGSDSYEQYF

D: TRBD1
size: once
J: TRBJ1-5
V: TRBV2
DNA: TGTGCCAGCAGAAAAGGGGGCGGGGGCGGCAATCAGCCCCAGCATTTT
CDR3: CASRKGGGGGNQPQHF

D: TRBD1
size: .
J: TRBJ2-3
V: TRBV18
DNA: TGTGCCAGCTCACCGGGACAGGGTGGTGCAGATACGCAGTATTTT
CDR3: CASSPGQGGADTQYF

D: .
size: few
J: TRBJ1-1
V: TRBV4-1
DNA: TGCGCCAGCAGCCAAAGTCCTCTGGGGGGGATCACTGAAGCTTTCTTT
CDR3: CASSQSPLGGITEAFF

D: TRBD2
size: once
J: TRBJ2-1
V: TRBV19
DNA: TGTGCCAGTACCCCCGTAGCGGGAGGCGGATACAATGAGCAGTTCTTC
CDR3: CASTPVAGGGYNEQFF

D: TRBD1
size: once
J: TRBJ2-7
V: TRBV9
DNA: TGTGCCAGCAGCGTAGCTACAGGACAGGGGTCCAGGAACGAGCAGTACTTC
CDR3: CASSVATGQGSRNEQYF

D: TRBD1
size: .
J: TRBJ2-3
V: TRBV5-4
DNA: TGTGCCAGCAGCCCCAAAGGGGGCAAACTCACAGATACGCAGTATTTT
CDR3: CASSPKGGKLTDTQYF

D: TRBD2
size: .
J: TRBJ2-2
V: TRBV11-2
DNA: TGTGCCAGCAGCCCAAATAGCGGGGGTGTGACCGGGGAGCTGTTTTTT
CDR3: CASSPNSGGVTGELFF

D: .
size: few
J: TRBJ2-2
V: TRBV11-2
DNA: TGTGCCAGCAGCCCCCCCGCCCCCGGGGGGGAGCTGTTTTTT
CDR3: CASSPPAPGGELFF

D: TRBD2
size: .
J: TRBJ2-3
V: TRBV2
DNA: TGTGCCAGCATCCAGAGCGGGACTTTCACAGATACGCAGTATTTT
CDR3: CASIQSGTFTDTQYF

D: .
size: .
J: TRBJ1-1
V: TRBV5-1
DNA: TGCGCCAGCAGCTTTGGTACGCGCACTGAAGCTTTCTTT
CDR3: CASSFGTRTEAFF

D: .
size: .
J: TRBJ2-5
V: TRBV2
DNA: TGTGCCAGCTGTAATCCTCAAGAGACCCAGTACTTC
CDR3: CASCNPQETQYF

D: TRBD1
size: .
J: TRBJ1-1
V: TRBV6-5
DNA: TGTGCCAGCAGGTCTAGACAGGGAAGGGGCACTGAAGCTTTCTTT
CDR3: CASRSRQGRGTEAFF

D: .
size: .
J: TRBJ1-3
V: TRBV6-6
DNA: TGTGCCAGCAGTTACTCGGGTAGGGCAATTGACACCATATATTTT
CDR3: CASSYSGRAIDTIYF

D: TRBD1
size: .
J: TRBJ1-2
V: TRBV28
DNA: TGTGCCAGCAGTTCGGCCGGGACAGGGGGAAACTATGGCTACACCTTC
CDR3: CASSSAGTGGNYGYTF

D: .
size: .
J: TRBJ1-6
V: TRBV4-1
DNA: TGCGCCAGCAGCCAAGGTTGGGGGTATAATTCACCCCTCCACTTT
CDR3: CASSQGWGYNSPLHF

D: .
size: .
J: TRBJ2-7
V: TRBV28
DNA: TGTGCCAGCAGTTTGGCTCAGGTCCCGCAGTACTTC
CDR3: CASSLAQVPQYF

D: .
size: .
J: TRBJ2-2
V: TRBV5-6
DNA: TGTGCCAGCAGCTGGGGCACCGACACCGGGGAGCTGTTTTTT
CDR3: CASSWGTDTGELFF

D: .
size: .
J: TRBJ1-5
V: TRBV5-8
DNA: TGTGCCAGCAGCTTGACATTTAATCAGCCCCAGCATTTT
CDR3: CASSLTFNQPQHF

D: .
size: .
J: TRBJ2-7
V: TRBV13
DNA: TGTGCCAGCAGCTTCTACAGATCGAGCTCCTACGAGCAGTACTTC
CDR3: CASSFYRSSSYEQYF

D: .
size: .
J: TRBJ2-1
V: TRBV7-2
DNA: TGTGCCAGCACCCCGTCGGCAACGAGCTACAATGAGCAGTTCTTC
CDR3: CASTPSATSYNEQFF

D: .
size: .
J: TRBJ2-3
V: TRBV7-2
DNA: TGTGCCAGCAGCTTAGGACCCACAGATACGCAGTATTTT
CDR3: CASSLGPTDTQYF

D: .
size: once
J: TRBJ1-2
V: TRBV9
DNA: TGTGCCAGCAGCTCGCGGACAGAACCAGGTATTGGCTACACCTTC
CDR3: CASSSRTEPGIGYTF

D: .
size: .
J: TRBJ2-5
V: TRBV4-2
DNA: TGTGCCAGCAGCCAAGATCCCCAGGGCTCGACATTCCAAGAGACCCAGTACTTC
CDR3: CASSQDPQGSTFQETQYF

D: .
size: .
J: TRBJ1-4
V: TRBV7-9
DNA: TGTGCCAGCAGCCGGGGGGACCGACAGATTAATGAAAAACTGTTTTTT
CDR3: CASSRGDRQINEKLFF

D: .
size: .
J: TRBJ2-7
V: TRBV11-2
DNA: TGTGCCAGCAGCTCCCAGGGCTACGAGCAGTACTTC
CDR3: CASSSQGYEQYF

D: .
size: .
J: TRBJ1-6
V: TRBV30
DNA: TGTGCCTGGAGTGTACATTCAGGGATGACCTATAATTCACCCCTCCACTTT
CDR3: CAWSVHSGMTYNSPLHF

D: .
size: once
J: TRBJ1-5
V: TRBV28
DNA: TGTGCCAGCAGAACTGGATATAGCAATCAGCCCCAGCATTTT
CDR3: CASRTGYSNQPQHF

D: TRBD1
size: .
J: TRBJ2-7
V: TRBV5-4
DNA: TGTGCCAGCAGCCTCTCCGGGACAGGGGTGCGGGAGCAGTACTTC
CDR3: CASSLSGTGVREQYF

D: .
size: .
J: TRBJ2-4
V: TRBV9
DNA: TGTGCCAGCAGCGTAGGTTTGGGGGCTCTAGCCAAAAACATTCAGTACTTC
CDR3: CASSVGLGALAKNIQYF